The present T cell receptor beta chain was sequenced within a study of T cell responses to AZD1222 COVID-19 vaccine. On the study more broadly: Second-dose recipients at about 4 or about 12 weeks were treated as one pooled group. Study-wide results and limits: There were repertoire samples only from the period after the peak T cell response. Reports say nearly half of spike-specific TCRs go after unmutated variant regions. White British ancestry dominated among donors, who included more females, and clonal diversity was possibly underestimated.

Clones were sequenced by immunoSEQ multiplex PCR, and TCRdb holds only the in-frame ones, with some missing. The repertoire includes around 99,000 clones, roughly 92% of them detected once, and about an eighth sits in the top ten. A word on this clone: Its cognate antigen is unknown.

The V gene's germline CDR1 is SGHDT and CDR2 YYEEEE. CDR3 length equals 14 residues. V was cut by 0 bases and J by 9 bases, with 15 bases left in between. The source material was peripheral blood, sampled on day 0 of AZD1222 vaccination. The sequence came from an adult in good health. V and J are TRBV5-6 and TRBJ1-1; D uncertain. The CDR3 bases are TGTGCCAGCAGCTTGGGCACAGTTTATTTACAAGCTTTCTTT. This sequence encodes CASSLGTVYLQAFF.